This T cell receptor beta chain was obtained from a study of blood T cells in healthy people across ages. Study results and caveats: Naive T cell percentage showed a strong correlation with the diversity of TCR beta. Aged donors had fewer naive CD4+ cells and lower diversity than long-lived donors.

A second PCR, run for roughly 7 to 12 cycles, used a sample-barcoded 5' primer plus a J-beta primer mix. A template-switch adaptor that had 12 random nucleotides put a tag on each cDNA molecule. TCRdb itself ran the 5' RACE reads through MiXCR, one entry per CDR3 protein. In the table there are roughly 1.5 million distinct CDR3 sequences, roughly two fifths of which are singletons. A word on this clonotype: What it recognizes is unknown. An end of the junction differs from the germline gene, which may be a read error.

The origin of this receptor is a woman under 30 in good health. Specimen: blood.

Written as DNA, the CDR3 is TGCAGTGCTTTCCCGGCGGGGCGAGAGGCCCAGTACTTC. Translating it yields CSAFPAGREAQYF. J is TRBJ2-5 and V is TRBV20-1, with D perhaps matching TRBD2 (6 bases). This CDR3 comprises 13 residues. From germline, CDR1 is DFQATT and CDR2 SNEGSKA (reference sequence).